This T cell receptor beta chain was identified during a study of lymphopenia after photon versus proton radiotherapy. General study findings and limits: Only patients who died were analyzed for survival; proton advantage is unproven. Post-nadir diversity loss with photons came from oligoclonal expansion, particularly CD8+ Temra cells. Relative stability marked proton patients; photon patients lost diversity and naive cells.

V was clipped by 1 base and J by 1 base, with 8 bases between them. The CDR3 spans 15 residues. CDR1 MNHNS and CDR2 SASEGT come from the germline V gene. For this clone: What it binds is not known.

Generated by immunoSEQ multiplex PCR, the TCRdb table keeps only in-frame clones and is missing some. The sample has about 50,000 clones, 80% to 95% seen once. The source is a woman aged 40 to 55 with cholangiocarcinoma. The J gene is TRBJ1-5, the V gene TRBV6-1; D call uncertain. Sequenced here: peripheral blood, sampled from a patient treated with photon-based radiotherapy. The CDR3 DNA is TGTGCCAGCAGTGAAGGTCCGGGGAGCAATCAGCCCCAGCATTTT. It is translated as CASSEGPGSNQPQHF.